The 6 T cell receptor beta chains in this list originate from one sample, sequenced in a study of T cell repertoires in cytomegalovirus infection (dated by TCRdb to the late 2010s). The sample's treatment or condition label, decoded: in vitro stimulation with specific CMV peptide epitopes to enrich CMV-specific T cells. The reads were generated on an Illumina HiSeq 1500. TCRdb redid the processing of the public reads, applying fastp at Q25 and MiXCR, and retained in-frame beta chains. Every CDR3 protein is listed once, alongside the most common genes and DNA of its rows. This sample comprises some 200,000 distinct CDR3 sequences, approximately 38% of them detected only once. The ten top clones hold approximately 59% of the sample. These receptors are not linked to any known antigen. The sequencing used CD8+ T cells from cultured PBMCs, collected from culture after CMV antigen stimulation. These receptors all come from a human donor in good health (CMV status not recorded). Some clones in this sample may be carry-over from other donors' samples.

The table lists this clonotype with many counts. CDR3 residues: CASSQGTGTMETQYF. The CDR3 DNA is TGTGCCAGCAGCCAGGGGACAGGGACTATGGAGACCCAGTACTTC. This sequence joins TRBV7-8 and TRBJ2-5, with 9 bases that match TRBD1. J lost 5 bases, V lost 5 bases, and 9 bases had no gene match. The CDR3 consists of 15 residues. Germline values: CDR1 SGHVS, CDR2 FQNEAQ.

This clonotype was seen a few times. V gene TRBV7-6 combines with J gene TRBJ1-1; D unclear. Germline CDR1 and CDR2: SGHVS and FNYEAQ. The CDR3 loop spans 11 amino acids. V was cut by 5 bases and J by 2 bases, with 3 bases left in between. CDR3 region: CASSTNTEAFF. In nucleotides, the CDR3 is TGTGCCAGCAGCACCAACACTGAAGCTTTCTTT.

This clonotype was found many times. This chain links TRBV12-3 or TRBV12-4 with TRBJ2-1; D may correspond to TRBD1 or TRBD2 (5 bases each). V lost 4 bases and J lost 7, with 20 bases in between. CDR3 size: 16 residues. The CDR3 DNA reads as TGTGCCAGCAGTTGGCTGATGGGGGAGCCCAATAATGAGCAGTTCTTC. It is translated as CASSWLMGEPNNEQFF.

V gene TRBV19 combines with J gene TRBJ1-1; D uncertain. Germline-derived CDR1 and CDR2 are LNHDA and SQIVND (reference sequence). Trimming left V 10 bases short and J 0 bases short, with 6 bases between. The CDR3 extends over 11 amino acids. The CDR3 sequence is CATALNTEAFF. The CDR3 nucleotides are TGTGCCACTGCACTGAACACTGAAGCTTTCTTT.

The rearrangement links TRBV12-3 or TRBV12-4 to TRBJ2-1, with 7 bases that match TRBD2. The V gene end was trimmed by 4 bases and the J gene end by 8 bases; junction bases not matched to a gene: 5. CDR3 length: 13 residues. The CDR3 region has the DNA TGTGCCAGCAGTTCAAGCGGGATCGATGAGCAGTTCTTC. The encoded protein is CASSSSGIDEQFF.

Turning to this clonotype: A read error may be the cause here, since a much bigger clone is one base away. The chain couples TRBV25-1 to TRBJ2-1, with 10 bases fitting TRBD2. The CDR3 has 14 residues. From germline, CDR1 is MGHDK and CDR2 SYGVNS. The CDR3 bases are TGTACCAGCAGTCCTAGCGGGAGAAGGCTTGAGCAGTTCTTC. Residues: CTSSPSGRRLEQFF.